The T cell receptor beta chain described here comes from a study of cytomegalovirus exposure and HLA in healthy donors. Remarks on this clone: The antigen is unknown.

Clones were sequenced by immunoSEQ multiplex PCR, and TCRdb holds only the in-frame ones, with some missing. Among roughly 260,000 clones listed, 90% were seen once. CDR1 is SGHRS and CDR2 is YFSETQ in the germline V gene. The CDR3 is made up of 15 amino acids. Trimming removed 4 bases at V and 7 bases at J, with 20 bases between. General study points: Within the 120 or so validation repertoires, first-cohort TCR clusters tended to co-occur, according to a later analysis. Overall, approximately 150 TCR beta chains were annotated as cytomegalovirus-associated.

This receptor was identified in a woman younger than 35 in good health and CMV-seronegative. Sequences were obtained from PBMCs. The J gene is TRBJ1-1, the V gene TRBV5-1; D is unclear. The CDR3 protein is CASSVEAPPSDEAFF. The DNA for the CDR3 is TGCGCCAGCAGCGTCGAGGCCCCTCCGTCGGATGAAGCTTTCTTT.